Listed below are T cell receptor beta chains from one sample, sequenced in a study of naive and memory T cell subsets. Each CDR3 protein gets one entry after TCRdb re-called the UMI-ligation and nested PCR reads with MiXCR. The sample lists 150,000 or so distinct CDR3 sequences; 22% were seen once. Source material: naive CD4+ T cells from blood. The receptors originated from a human donor in good health. CDR3s include the opening cysteine and the closing phenylalanine or tryptophan. D genes are given only for firm matches. Only some rows state a clone size, as once, few, many or a class for expanded clones.

CASSLTDSGTGVEAFF	TGTGCCAGCAGCTTAACAGACTCCGGGACAGGGGTTGAAGCTTTCTTT	TRBV7-9	TRBD1	TRBJ1-1	NA
CASSPTVSSGNTIYF	TGTGCCAGCAGCCCGACGGTCTCCTCTGGAAACACCATATATTTT	TRBV7-9	NA	TRBJ1-3	few
CASNFGTSAQLGISEQFF	TGTGCCAGCAATTTCGGGACTAGCGCACAACTAGGGATTAGTGAGCAGTTCTTC	TRBV7-9	TRBD2	TRBJ2-1	NA
CASSTPGLAAHEQYF	TGTGCCAGCAGCACACCGGGACTAGCGGCCCACGAGCAGTACTTC	TRBV7-6	TRBD2	TRBJ2-7	many
CASSVLAGASYEQYF	TGTGCCAGCAGCGTACTAGCGGGGGCCTCCTACGAGCAGTACTTC	TRBV9	TRBD2	TRBJ2-7	many
CASSPDQTGVNGYTF	TGTGCCAGCTCACCTGACCAGACAGGGGTGAATGGCTACACCTTC	TRBV18	TRBD1	TRBJ1-2	few
CASTPGGPGSPLHF	TGTGCCAGCACCCCGGGGGGCCCTGGGTCACCCCTCCACTTT	TRBV28	NA	TRBJ1-6	NA
CASSPWTGRNEQFF	TGTGCCAGCAGCCCCTGGACCGGGAGGAATGAGCAGTTCTTC	TRBV14	TRBD2	TRBJ2-1	many
CASSSGPGASKNIQYF	TGTGCCAGTAGTTCCGGACCGGGTGCCTCCAAAAACATTCAGTACTTC	TRBV19	NA	TRBJ2-4	many
CSVGVIQKPYEQYF	TGCAGCGTTGGGGTGATACAAAAGCCCTACGAGCAGTACTTC	TRBV29-1	NA	TRBJ2-7	many
CASSEGLAGVGEQYF	TGTGCCAGCAGTGAGGGACTAGCGGGAGTAGGCGAGCAGTACTTC	TRBV27	TRBD2	TRBJ2-7	few
CASSFTGPTEAFF	TGTGCCAGCAGCTTTACAGGGCCCACTGAAGCTTTCTTT	TRBV7-2	NA	TRBJ1-1	NA
CASCKADTQYF	TGTGCCAGCTGTAAGGCAGATACGCAGTATTTT	TRBV25-1	NA	TRBJ2-3	NA
CASTWSGSGANVLTF	TGCGCCAGCACCTGGAGTGGCTCTGGGGCCAACGTCCTGACTTTC	TRBV5-1	NA	TRBJ2-6	NA
CASSPASGLAGYNEQFF	TGTGCCAGCAGTCCCGCGTCGGGACTAGCGGGATACAATGAGCAGTTCTTC	TRBV28	TRBD2	TRBJ2-1	few
CASRPTGRANVLTF	TGTGCCAGCAGGCCGACAGGGCGGGCCAACGTCCTGACTTTC	TRBV6-2/TRBV6-3	TRBD1	TRBJ2-6	NA
CATGGRGSHEQYF	TGTGCCACCGGTGGCAGGGGGTCCCACGAGCAGTACTTC	TRBV21-1	NA	TRBJ2-7	few
CASSRTSGRVRHTQYF	TGTGCCAGCAGTCGGACTAGCGGGAGGGTCCGGCATACGCAGTATTTT	TRBV12-3/TRBV12-4	TRBD2	TRBJ2-3	NA
CASREGGRTYEQYF	TGTGCCAGCAGAGAGGGGGGCAGGACCTACGAGCAGTACTTC	TRBV28	NA	TRBJ2-7	NA
CASSTAWVNTEAFF	TGTGCCAGCAGCACGGCCTGGGTGAACACTGAAGCTTTCTTT	TRBV6-5	NA	TRBJ1-1	NA
CSAREAGGPRNEQFF	TGCAGTGCTAGGGAAGCGGGAGGGCCCCGGAATGAGCAGTTCTTC	TRBV20-1	TRBD2	TRBJ2-1	NA
CASILGAGDTQYF	TGCGCCAGCATCCTGGGGGCTGGGGATACGCAGTATTTT	TRBV5-1	NA	TRBJ2-3	once
CSARGIAPYEQYF	TGCAGTGCTAGGGGTATTGCTCCGTACGAGCAGTACTTC	TRBV20-1	NA	TRBJ2-7	NA